These 20 T cell receptor beta chains were all obtained from the same sample, sequenced in a study of PD-1 blockade in classical Hodgkin lymphoma. The time point was: newly diagnosed, previously untreated cHL patient sample. Some clones are missing from TCRdb's copy, which holds only in-frame ones; the method was immunoSEQ multiplex PCR. Among about 17,000 clones listed, about 90% were seen once. The sample taken for sequencing was peripheral blood mononuclear cells (PBMCs). These receptors all stem from a human donor with classical Hodgkin lymphoma.

The V and J genes are TRBV7-2 and TRBJ2-7, with TRBD1 as a possible D gene (6 bases). The germline gives CDR1 SGHTA, CDR2 FQGNSA. The CDR3 spans 14 residues. With 2 bases removed from V and 3 bases from J, the gap between germline ends came to 11 bases. The CDR3 DNA sequence: TGTGCCAGCAGCTTATACTCAGGGGTCTACGAGCAGTACTTC. Its translation: CASSLYSGVYEQYF.

The chain is built from TRBV6-5 and TRBJ2-7; a possible D gene is TRBD1 (5 bases). This CDR3 is built from 15 residues. Trimming stripped 2 bases from V and 1 base from J, with 12 bases between. CDR1 is MNHEY, CDR2 SVGAGI, per germline. This CDR3 is CASSYLRQPSYEQYF. For the CDR3, the DNA is TGTGCCAGCAGTTACCTTCGACAGCCTTCCTACGAGCAGTACTTC.

CDR3 residues: CASSRVGGADTQYF. DNA of the CDR3: TGTGCCAGCAGCAGGGTGGGGGGTGCAGATACGCAGTATTTT. V and J are TRBV7-8 and TRBJ2-3, with TRBD2 as a possible D gene (6 bases). This CDR3 region has 14 residues. Per the germline V gene, CDR1 is SGHVS and CDR2 is FQNEAQ. Trimming took 5 bases from V and 4 from J, leaving 13 bases between them.

The rearrangement joins TRBV18 to TRBJ2-2; 10 bases line up with TRBD2. With 4 bases clipped from V and 2 bases from J, the junction kept 7 bases outside the gene matches. The CDR3 is 17 residues long. The germline V gene has CDR1 KGHSH and CDR2 LQKENI. CDR3 DNA: TGTGCCAGCTCACGGGGAGGACTAGCGGACAACACCGGGGAGCTGTTTTTT. It translates to CASSRGGLADNTGELFF.

J is TRBJ1-5 and V is TRBV25-1; D unclear. This CDR3 region has 14 residues. V lost 4 bases and J 3 bases, leaving 10 bases between the germline ends. Germline values: CDR1 MGHDK, CDR2 SYGVNS. CDR3 in amino acids: CASSGGKTNQPQHF. CDR3 sequence (DNA): TGTGCCAGCAGTGGGGGAAAAACCAATCAGCCCCAGCATTTT. The whole variable domain, remainder taken from reference TRBV25-1 and TRBJ1-5, is EADIYQTPRYLVIGTGKKITLECSQTMGHDKMYWYQQDPGMELHLIHYSYGVNSTEKGDLSSESTVSRIRTEHFPLTLESARPSHTSQYLCASSGGKTNQPQHFGDGTRLSIL.

This clone showed up just a few times. The chain recombines TRBV7-2 with TRBJ2-7; D not certain. V lost 3 bases, J lost 2 bases, and 8 bases lay in between. CDR1 SGHTA and CDR2 FQGNSA come from the germline V gene. The CDR3 runs 13 residues. This CDR3 reads CASSLETPYEQYF. For the CDR3, the DNA is TGTGCCAGCAGCTTGGAGACCCCCTACGAGCAGTACTTC.

The V gene is TRBV15, the J gene TRBJ2-3, with D maybe TRBD2 (5 bases). Germline CDR1 reads LNHNV; CDR2 reads YYDKDF (reference sequence). V was trimmed by 0 bases and J by 2 bases, leaving 12 bases between them. There are 16 residues in the CDR3. The DNA for the CDR3 is TGTGCCACCAGCAGAGATAGCGCTACTTTCACAGATACGCAGTATTTT. This codes for CATSRDSATFTDTQYF.

The chain has TRBV18 and TRBJ1-3, with D possibly TRBD1 on 5 matching bases. Germline V gene lookup returns CDR1 KGHSH and CDR2 LQKENI. V lost 4 bases, J lost 0 bases, and 10 bases lay in between. CDR3 length equals 15 residues. CDR3 in DNA: TGTGCCAGCTCACGGGACGGCAGCTCTGGAAACACCATATATTTT. It is translated as CASSRDGSSGNTIYF.

V gene TRBV9 combines with J gene TRBJ2-3; D not certain. The V gene's germline CDR1 is SGDLS and CDR2 YYNGEE. CDR3 size: 16 residues. The germline V and J ends were trimmed by 0 bases and 1 base, with 12 bases remaining between them. Here the CDR3 DNA reads TGTGCCAGCAGCGTAGAAGGGTATGAGGGCACAGATACGCAGTATTTT. This encodes CASSVEGYEGTDTQYF.

This chain uses TRBV20-1 with TRBJ1-2; D unclear. CDR3 length: 10 amino acids. V gave up 6 bases and J gave up 3 bases, with 5 bases separating them. Germline CDR1 and CDR2: DFQATT and SNEGSKA (reference sequence). The CDR3 region has the DNA TGCAGTGCCCATGACTATGGCTACACCTTC. Translated: CSAHDYGYTF.

The chain has TRBV6-1 and TRBJ1-5, with D maybe TRBD1 (5 bases). This CDR3 has 13 amino acids. With 7 bases removed from V and 3 bases from J, the gap between germline ends came to 10 bases. The V gene's germline CDR1 is MNHNS and CDR2 SASEGT. The CDR3 loop reads CASTLGANQPQHF. Here the CDR3 DNA reads TGTGCCAGCACCCTCGGGGCCAATCAGCCCCAGCATTTT.

This clone came up a few times. The rearrangement joins TRBV6-1 to TRBJ1-5; 8 nucleotides align to TRBD1. Per the germline V gene, CDR1 is MNHNS and CDR2 is SASEGT. This CDR3 contains 15 residues. J gave up 4 bases and V 6 bases, and 8 bases lay outside the gene matches. CDR3 in amino acids: CASRVEDRANQPQHF. The CDR3, as DNA: TGTGCCAGCAGAGTCGAGGACAGGGCTAATCAGCCCCAGCATTTT.

The chain carries TRBV21-1 and TRBJ2-7; the D call TRBD2 from the table was never checked on the DNA. TRBV21-1 is a recognized pseudogene. This CDR3 is built from 15 residues. DNA of the CDR3: TGTGCCAGCAGCAAGCCGGGCCTAGCGGGCTACGAGCAGTACTTC. This sequence encodes CASSKPGLAGYEQYF.

The chain employs TRBV10-2 and TRBJ2-7; 10 bases line up with TRBD1. Trimming removed 4 bases from V and 5 bases from J; junction bases left unmatched: 2. The germline gives CDR1 WSHSY, CDR2 SAAADI. The CDR3 length is 13 residues. The CDR3 DNA sequence: TGCGCCAGCAGTGGGGACAGGGGCAACGAGCAGTACTTC. Protein: CASSGDRGNEQYF.

The chain uses TRBV29-1 and TRBJ2-7, with D possibly matching TRBD1 (6 bases). This CDR3 region has 10 residues. CDR1 and CDR2 from the germline V gene are SQVTM and ANQGSEA. V lost 5 bases to trimming and J lost 12 bases, with 14 bases between them. CDR3 bases: TGCAGCGTTTTCACAGGGACCTGGTACTTC. Translated: CSVFTGTWYF.

The rearrangement joins TRBV29-1 to TRBJ2-7; 9 positions agree with TRBD1. Trimming cost V 5 bases and J 7 bases; bases outside gene matches: 6. The germline V gene encodes CDR1 SQVTM and CDR2 ANQGSEA. The CDR3 contains 12 residues. CDR3 amino acids: CSVYKGTGEQYF. The CDR3 DNA follows: TGCAGCGTTTATAAGGGGACAGGGGAGCAGTACTTC.

This clone showed up just a few times. V usage is TRBV11-2 and J usage is TRBJ2-3, with D uncertain. The germline V and J ends were trimmed by 4 bases and 3 bases, with 8 bases remaining between them. The CDR3 loop spans 13 amino acids. The germline V gene has CDR1 SGHAT and CDR2 FQNNGV. The CDR3: CASSWVGTDTQYF. The CDR3 DNA sequence: TGTGCCAGCAGCTGGGTGGGGACAGATACGCAGTATTTT.

This clone turned up a few times. The V and J genes are TRBV19 and TRBJ2-3, with D perhaps matching TRBD1 (6 bases). V shed 3 bases and J shed 3 bases, with 10 bases lying between them. Germline CDR1 is LNHDA and CDR2 is SQIVND (reference sequence). CDR3 length: 14 amino acids. As DNA, the CDR3 is TGTGCCAGTAGTATTGGTCAGGGGACAGATACGCAGTATTTT. Its translation: CASSIGQGTDTQYF.

The J gene is TRBJ2-6, the V gene TRBV28; D unclear. The germline V gene encodes CDR1 MDHEN and CDR2 SYDVKM. V was cut by 7 bases and J by 0 bases, with 13 bases left in between. The CDR3 runs to 16 residues. The CDR3 DNA reads TGTGCCAGCACGGAGAGCGCCAGCTCTGGGGCCAACGTCCTGACTTTC. Its protein product is CASTESASSGANVLTF.

The genes are TRBV5-1 and TRBJ2-7; TRBD2 matches at 16 bases. Looked up from germline, CDR1 is SGHRS and CDR2 is YFSETQ. Losses at the gene ends were 3 bases for V and 6 bases for J; bases not matched to a gene: 21. This CDR3 comprises 21 residues. The CDR3 protein is CASSSTLPGLAGGPKEAEQYF. For the CDR3, the DNA is TGCGCCAGCAGCTCTACTCTACCGGGACTAGCGGGAGGGCCAAAGGAAGCCGAGCAGTACTTC.